The 4 T cell receptor beta chains presented below share a single source sample, sequenced in a study of T-cell memory formation after mild COVID-19. MiXCR was run by TCRdb on the 5' RACE reads, yielding one entry per CDR3 protein. The profile shows over 350,000 distinct CDR3 sequences, less than 25% of them singletons. The sequenced material came from PBMCs or a T cell subset sorted from them (not recorded which). These receptors were collected from an adult woman who had mild COVID-19 (a few samples of this study predate the infection). Cell type and time point are not known.

The chain recombines TRBV4-1 with TRBJ2-3; no reliable D call. In germline, CDR1 is MGHRA, CDR2 YSYEKL. The CDR3 extends over 18 amino acids. Trimming took off 1 base at V and 0 bases at J, with 17 bases between the two ends. CDR3 loop: CASSQGRVSETSTDTQYF. DNA of the CDR3: TGCGCCAGCAGCCAAGGGCGAGTGAGCGAAACTAGCACAGATACGCAGTATTTT.

A few counts support this clonotype. This chain joins TRBV12-3 or TRBV12-4 and TRBJ2-1; 13 bases match TRBD2. The CDR3 sequence is 17 residues long. Losses at the gene ends were 5 bases for V and 5 bases for J; bases not matched to a gene: 9. In nucleotides, the CDR3 is TGTGCCAGCAGTCCAAGGACTAGCGGGAGTAAGAACAATGAGCAGTTCTTC. Residues: CASSPRTSGSKNNEQFF.

This clonotype has a handful of counts. The chain has TRBV7-2 and TRBJ2-5; D is undetermined. The germline V and J ends were trimmed by 0 bases and 5 bases, with 16 bases remaining between them. Germline CDR1 and CDR2: SGHTA and FQGNSA. This CDR3 spans 16 amino acids. In DNA, the CDR3 is TGTGCCAGCAGCTTAGCCCACGTTTGGGGTTCGGAGACCCAGTACTTC. Protein sequence: CASSLAHVWGSETQYF. Together with reference TRBV7-2 and TRBJ2-5, the CDR3 gives the full variable domain: GAGVSQSPSNKVTEKGKDVELRCDPISGHTALYWYRQSLGQGLEFLIYFQGNSAPDKSGLPSDRFSAERTGGSVSTLTIQRTQQEDSAVYLCASSLAHVWGSETQYFGPGTRLLVL.

CDR3 DNA sequence: TGTGCCAGCAGCTTGGGGAGGCAGGGCGAGCAGTACTTC. Its translation: CASSLGRQGEQYF. The rearrangement links TRBV7-6 to TRBJ2-7, with D possibly being TRBD2 (6 bases). With 3 bases removed from V and 6 bases from J, the gap between germline ends came to 12 bases. Germline loops: CDR1 SGHVS, CDR2 FNYEAQ. The CDR3 length is 13 residues.